The present T cell receptor beta chain was sequenced within a study of blood T cell repertoires in COVID-19. Study context: Samples representing acute and convalescent COVID-19 were sourced from the United States, Italy and Spain. In each case, the material was cDNA or gDNA derived from T cells, B-cell-depleted T cells, or PBMCs.

In the study's own analysis: From reference gene primer amplification, estimates of nucleated cell counts were derived. Data came from immunoSEQ multiplex PCR; TCRdb stores just in-frame clones and leaves some out. That table is the source of V, J and clone size, and D and trimming were worked out from the DNA. The data show 130,000 or so clones, with roughly three quarters seen just once and under 2.5% held by the top ten. CDR1 and CDR2 from the germline V gene are LNHDA and SQIVND (reference sequence). This CDR3 contains 17 residues. V lost 3 bases to trimming and J lost 3 bases; unmatched junction nucleotides: 10.

Sequences were obtained from peripheral blood. This chain uses TRBV19 with TRBJ1-5, with TRBD1 identical over 8 bases. This sequence was found in a woman aged 70-85 years with acute or convalescent COVID-19. The CDR3 protein is CASSMRLGQGPNQPQHF. Written as DNA, the CDR3 is TGTGCCAGTAGTATGAGACTTGGACAGGGTCCCAATCAGCCCCAGCATTTT.